Listed here is a single TCR beta chain. TCRdb keeps only in-frame clones here, not all; method: immunoSEQ multiplex PCR. The sample lists 110,000 or so clones, about four fifths occurring once. This sample was taken from a study of blood T cell repertoires in COVID-19. In the study overall: Italy, Spain and the United States were the sources of the convalescent and acute COVID-19 samples. The cDNA or gDNA used as material had been derived from T cells, B-cell-depleted T cells, or PBMCs.

CDR1 and CDR2 from the germline V gene are KGHSH and LQKENI. CDR3 size: 13 residues. With V trimmed by 3 bases and J by 10 bases, 6 bases remained unmatched. Sequencing used peripheral blood. The clonotype originates from a woman in her 70s with acute or convalescent COVID-19. J is TRBJ2-1 and V is TRBV18; 7 bases are a match to TRBD1. CDR3 protein: CASSPGEGGEQFF. Written as DNA, the CDR3 is TGTGCCAGCTCACCTGGGGAAGGGGGCGAGCAGTTCTTC. The entire variable domain, with the rest obtained from reference TRBV18 and TRBJ2-1, is as follows: NAGVMQNPRHLVRRRGQEARLRCSPMKGHSHVYWYRQLPEEGLKFMVYLQKENIIDESGMPKERFSAEFPKEGPSILRIQQVVRGDSAAYFCASSPGEGGEQFFGPGTRLTVL.